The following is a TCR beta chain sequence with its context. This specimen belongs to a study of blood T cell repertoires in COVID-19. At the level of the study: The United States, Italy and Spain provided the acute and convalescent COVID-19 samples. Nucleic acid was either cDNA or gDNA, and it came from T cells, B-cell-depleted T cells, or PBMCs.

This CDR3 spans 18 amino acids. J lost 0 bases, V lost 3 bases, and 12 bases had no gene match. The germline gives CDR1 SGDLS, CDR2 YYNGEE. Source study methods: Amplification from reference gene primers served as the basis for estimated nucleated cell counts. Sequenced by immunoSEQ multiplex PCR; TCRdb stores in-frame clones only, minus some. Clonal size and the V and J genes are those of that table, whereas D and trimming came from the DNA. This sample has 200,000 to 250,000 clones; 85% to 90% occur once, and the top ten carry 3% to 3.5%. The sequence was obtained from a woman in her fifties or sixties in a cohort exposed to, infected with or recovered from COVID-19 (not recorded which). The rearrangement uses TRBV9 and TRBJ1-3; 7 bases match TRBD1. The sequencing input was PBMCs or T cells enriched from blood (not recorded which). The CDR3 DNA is TGTGCCAGCAGCGCCCAACGGGGACAGTTGAGCTCTGGAAACACCATATATTTT. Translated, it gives CASSAQRGQLSSGNTIYF.